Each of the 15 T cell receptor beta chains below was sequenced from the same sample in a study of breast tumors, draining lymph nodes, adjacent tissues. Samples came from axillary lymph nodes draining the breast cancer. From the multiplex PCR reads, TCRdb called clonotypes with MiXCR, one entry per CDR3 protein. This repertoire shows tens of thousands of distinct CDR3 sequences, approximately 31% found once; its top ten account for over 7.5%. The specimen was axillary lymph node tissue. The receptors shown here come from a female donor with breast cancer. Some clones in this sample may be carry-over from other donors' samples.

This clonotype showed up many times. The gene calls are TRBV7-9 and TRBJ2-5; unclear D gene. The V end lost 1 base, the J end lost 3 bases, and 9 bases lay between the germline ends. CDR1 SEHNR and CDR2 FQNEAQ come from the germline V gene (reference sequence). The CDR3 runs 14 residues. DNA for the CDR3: TGTGCCAGCAGCTTAGTTTTCGCTGAAGAGACCCAGTACTTC. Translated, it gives CASSLVFAEETQYF. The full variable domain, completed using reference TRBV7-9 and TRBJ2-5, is DTGVSQNPRHKITKRGQNVTFRCDPISEHNRLYWYRQTLGQGPEFLTYFQNEAQLEKSRLLSDRFSAERPKGSFSTLEIQRTEQGDSAMYLCASSLVFAEETQYFGPGTRLLVL.

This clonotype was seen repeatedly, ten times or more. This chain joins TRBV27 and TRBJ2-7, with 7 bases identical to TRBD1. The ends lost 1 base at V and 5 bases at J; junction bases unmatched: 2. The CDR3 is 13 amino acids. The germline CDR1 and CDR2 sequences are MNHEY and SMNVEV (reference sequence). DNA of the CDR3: TGTGCCAGCAGTTTATGGGACAGCAACGAGCAGTACTTC. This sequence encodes CASSLWDSNEQYF.

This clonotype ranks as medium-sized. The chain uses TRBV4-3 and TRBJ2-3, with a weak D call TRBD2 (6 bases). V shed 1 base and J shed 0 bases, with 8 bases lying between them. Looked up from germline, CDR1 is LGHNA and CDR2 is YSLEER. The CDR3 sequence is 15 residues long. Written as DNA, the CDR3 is TGCGCCAGCAGCCAAGGGGCGGGGAGCACAGATACGCAGTATTTT. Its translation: CASSQGAGSTDTQYF.

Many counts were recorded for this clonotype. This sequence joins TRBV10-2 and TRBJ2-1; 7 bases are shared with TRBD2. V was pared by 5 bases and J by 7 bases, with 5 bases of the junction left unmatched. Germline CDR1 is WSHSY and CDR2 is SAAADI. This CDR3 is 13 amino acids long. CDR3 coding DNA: TGCGCCAGCAGTAATAGCGGGTCAAATGAGCAGTTCTTC. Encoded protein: CASSNSGSNEQFF.

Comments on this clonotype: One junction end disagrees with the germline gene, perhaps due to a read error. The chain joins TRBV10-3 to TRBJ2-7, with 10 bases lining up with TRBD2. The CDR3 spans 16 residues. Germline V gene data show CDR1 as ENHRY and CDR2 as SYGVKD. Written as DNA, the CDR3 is TGTGCCATCAGTGAGGAGGGGCTAGCGGGAGCCCACGAGGAGTACTTC. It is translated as CAISEEGLAGAHEEYF.

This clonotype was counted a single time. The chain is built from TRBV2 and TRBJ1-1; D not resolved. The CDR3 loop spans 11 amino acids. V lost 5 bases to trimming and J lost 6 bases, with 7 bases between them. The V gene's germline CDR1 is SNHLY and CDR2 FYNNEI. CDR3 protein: CASSYDAEAFF. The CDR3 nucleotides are TGTGCCAGCAGTTACGACGCTGAAGCTTTCTTT.

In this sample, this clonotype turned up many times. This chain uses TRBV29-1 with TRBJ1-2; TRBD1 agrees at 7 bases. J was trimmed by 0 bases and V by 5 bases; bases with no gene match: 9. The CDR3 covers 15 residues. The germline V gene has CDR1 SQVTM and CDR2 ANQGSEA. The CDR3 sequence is CSVYTGQHSNYGYTF. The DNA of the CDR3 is TGCAGCGTTTACACGGGACAGCATTCTAACTATGGCTACACCTTC.

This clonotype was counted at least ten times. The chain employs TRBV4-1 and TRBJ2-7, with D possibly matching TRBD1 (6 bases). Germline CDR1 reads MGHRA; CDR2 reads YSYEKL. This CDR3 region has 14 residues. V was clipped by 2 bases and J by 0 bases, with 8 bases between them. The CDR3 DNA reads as TGCGCCAGCAGCCAACGGGACATCTCCTACGAGCAGTACTTC. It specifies CASSQRDISYEQYF.

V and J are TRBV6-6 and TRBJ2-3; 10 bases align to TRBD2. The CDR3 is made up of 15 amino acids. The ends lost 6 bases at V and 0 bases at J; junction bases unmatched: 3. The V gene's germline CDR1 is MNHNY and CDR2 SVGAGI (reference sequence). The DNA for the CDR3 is TGTGCCAGCAGCTGGGGACTAGCGAGCACAGATACGCAGTATTTT. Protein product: CASSWGLASTDTQYF.

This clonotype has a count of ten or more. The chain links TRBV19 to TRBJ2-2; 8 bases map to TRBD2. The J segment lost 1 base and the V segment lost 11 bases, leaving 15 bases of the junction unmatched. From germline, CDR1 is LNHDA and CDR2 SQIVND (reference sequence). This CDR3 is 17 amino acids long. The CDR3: CAATGTSPPENTGELFF. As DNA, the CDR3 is TGTGCCGCCACCGGGACTAGTCCCCCCGAGAACACCGGGGAGCTGTTTTTT.

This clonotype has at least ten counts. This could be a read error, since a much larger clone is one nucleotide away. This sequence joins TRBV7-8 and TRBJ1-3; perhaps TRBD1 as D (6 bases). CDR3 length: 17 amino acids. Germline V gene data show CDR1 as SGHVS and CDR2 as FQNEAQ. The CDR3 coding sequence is TGTGCCAGCAGCTCGTCGGCCTGGGGGGGGCCTGGAAACCCCATATATTTT. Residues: CASSSSAWGGPGNPIYF.

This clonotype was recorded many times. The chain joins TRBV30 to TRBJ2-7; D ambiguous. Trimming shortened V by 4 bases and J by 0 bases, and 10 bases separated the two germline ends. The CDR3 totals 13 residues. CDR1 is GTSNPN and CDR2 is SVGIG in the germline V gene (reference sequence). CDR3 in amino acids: CAWIPPSSYEQYF. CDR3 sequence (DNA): TGTGCCTGGATACCGCCAAGCTCCTACGAGCAGTACTTC. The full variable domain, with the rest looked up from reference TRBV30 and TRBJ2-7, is SQTIHQWPATLVQPVGSPLSLECTVEGTSNPNLYWYRQAAGRGLQLLFYSVGIGQISSEVPQNLSASRPQDRQFILSSKKLLLSDSGFYLCAWIPPSSYEQYFGPGTRLTVT.

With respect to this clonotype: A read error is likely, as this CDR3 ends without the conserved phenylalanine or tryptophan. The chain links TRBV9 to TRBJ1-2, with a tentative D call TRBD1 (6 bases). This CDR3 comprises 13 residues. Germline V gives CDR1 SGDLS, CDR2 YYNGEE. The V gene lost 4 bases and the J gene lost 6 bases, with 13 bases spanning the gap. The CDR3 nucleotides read TGTGCCAGCAGCTTGAACAGGGACGATGGCTACACCTCC. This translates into CASSLNRDDGYTS.

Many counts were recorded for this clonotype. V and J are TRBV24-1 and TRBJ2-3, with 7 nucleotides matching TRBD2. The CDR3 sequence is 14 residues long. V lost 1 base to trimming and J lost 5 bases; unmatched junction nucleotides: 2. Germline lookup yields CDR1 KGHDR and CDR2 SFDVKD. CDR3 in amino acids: CATSDFPGGDTQYF. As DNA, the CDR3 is TGTGCCACCAGTGATTTCCCGGGGGGAGATACGCAGTATTTT.

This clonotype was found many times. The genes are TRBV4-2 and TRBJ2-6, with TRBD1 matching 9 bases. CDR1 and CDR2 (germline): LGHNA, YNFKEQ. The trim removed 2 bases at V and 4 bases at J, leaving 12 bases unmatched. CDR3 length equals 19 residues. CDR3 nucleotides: TGTGCCAGCAGCCAAACAAAAGGACAGGGGTTGGTAGGGGCCAACGTCCTGACTTTC. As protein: CASSQTKGQGLVGANVLTF.